These 20 T cell receptor beta chains share one sample of origin, sequenced in a study of T-cell reconstitution after alpha-beta-depleted transplantation in children. Preparation of the TCRbeta library used unique molecular identifiers. TCRdb called the PCR reads again in MiXCR, with one record for every CDR3 protein. The sample contains over 450,000 distinct CDR3 sequences, about 10% of which appear only once. Specimen: PBMCs, collected before TCRalphabeta/CD19-depleted stem cell transplant. The receptors were gathered from a child aged 2 to 10 with inherited bone marrow failure, due to receive a stem cell transplant.

At least ten counts were recorded for this clonotype. The chain combines TRBV5-1 with TRBJ2-1, with D perhaps TRBD2 (6 bases). This CDR3 region has 16 residues. Trimming removed 2 bases at V and 3 bases at J, with 15 bases between. Germline CDR1 is SGHRS and CDR2 is YFSETQ. The CDR3 DNA is TGCGCCAGCAGCTTAATCCCGGGAGAGTTCTACAATGAGCAGTTCTTC. Its protein product is CASSLIPGEFYNEQFF.

This clonotype appeared a few times. V is TRBV7-2 and J is TRBJ2-1, with 7 bases matching TRBD1. The CDR3 totals 14 residues. J lost 7 bases, V lost 1 base, and 4 bases had no gene match. Germline CDR1 SGHTA, CDR2 FQGNSA. The CDR3 is CASSLEYRGNEQFF. DNA of the CDR3: TGTGCCAGCAGCTTAGAGTACAGGGGAAATGAGCAGTTCTTC.

There are many counts of this clonotype. The CDR3 here is CASSSGIGDEQYF. The CDR3 region has the DNA TGTGCCAGCAGTTCCGGAATTGGGGACGAGCAGTACTTC. The chain combines TRBV27 with TRBJ2-7; no definite D call. Germline CDR1 is MNHEY and CDR2 is SMNVEV (reference sequence). This CDR3 comprises 13 residues. Trimming stripped 4 bases from V and 5 bases from J, with 12 bases between.

This clonotype has just a few counts. The chain couples TRBV5-1 to TRBJ2-1; TRBD2 matches at 7 bases. There are 15 residues in the CDR3. Germline V gives CDR1 SGHRS, CDR2 YFSETQ. The ends lost 0 bases at V and 4 bases at J; junction bases unmatched: 4. CDR3 nucleotides: TGCGCCAGCAGCTTGGTGTCTAGCGGATACAATGAGCAGTTCTTC. Translating gives CASSLVSSGYNEQFF.

The chain couples TRBV20-1 to TRBJ2-5; TRBD2 might be the D (5 bases). The V end lost 0 bases, the J end lost 4 bases, and 6 bases lay between the germline ends. The V gene's germline CDR1 is DFQATT and CDR2 SNEGSKA (reference sequence). There are 12 residues in the CDR3. CDR3 protein: CSAREAVETQYF. The CDR3 DNA reads TGCAGTGCTAGAGAAGCGGTAGAGACCCAGTACTTC.

The V call is TRBV7-2, the J call TRBJ1-1, with a tentative D call TRBD1 (5 bases). V lost 3 bases to trimming and J lost 3 bases, with 11 bases between them. Germline CDR1 SGHTA, CDR2 FQGNSA. There are 14 residues in the CDR3. CDR3 DNA sequence: TGTGCCAGCAGCTTCGTTTTCAGGGACACTGAAGCTTTCTTT. As protein: CASSFVFRDTEAFF.

There are many counts of this clonotype. This chain links TRBV24-1 with TRBJ2-5; D call uncertain. The CDR3 has 11 amino acids. The germline CDR1 and CDR2 sequences are KGHDR and SFDVKD. Trimming removed 2 bases from V and 5 bases from J, with 2 bases in between. The CDR3 loop is CATSDWETQYF. The CDR3 bases are TGTGCCACCAGTGATTGGGAGACCCAGTACTTC.

This clonotype was counted only a few times. J is TRBJ2-2 and V is TRBV20-1, with 8 positions matching TRBD2. The V gene's germline CDR1 is DFQATT and CDR2 SNEGSKA (reference sequence). The CDR3 covers 13 residues. V dropped 8 bases and J dropped 3; count of bases not matched to a gene: 5. The DNA for the CDR3 is TGCAGTTCACAAGCGGGAGACACCGGGGAGCTGTTTTTT. Its protein product is CSSQAGDTGELFF.

The V call is TRBV19, the J call TRBJ2-7; possibly TRBD1 for D (5 bases). CDR1 and CDR2 (germline): LNHDA, SQIVND (reference sequence). The ends were cut back, 5 bases at V and 6 bases at J, with 17 bases in the middle. The CDR3 contains 14 residues. This chain's CDR3 is CASSPDIREPEQYF. CDR3 coding DNA: TGTGCCAGTAGTCCGGATATCAGGGAACCCGAGCAGTACTTC.

There are many counts of this clonotype. The CDR3 region has the DNA TGTGCCAGCAGCTCCTTGAGAACGGCGGGAGAGGCCAATGAGCAGTTCTTC. The encoded protein is CASSSLRTAGEANEQFF. The chain joins TRBV5-6 to TRBJ2-1; 7 nucleotides match TRBD2. The V gene's germline CDR1 is SGHDT and CDR2 YYEEEE. The junction had 15 bases not matched to a gene; V was cut back by 3 bases and J by 6 bases. The CDR3 contains 17 residues.

This clonotype was seen more than once but under ten times. V is TRBV7-8 and J is TRBJ1-4; weak D call: TRBD1 (5 bases). V lost 5 bases and J lost 3, with 10 bases in between. The CDR3 has 14 residues. From germline, CDR1 is SGHVS and CDR2 FQNEAQ. In nucleotides, the CDR3 is TGTGCCAGCAGCATTGGGGGGGCTAATGAAAAACTGTTTTTT. Translated, it gives CASSIGGANEKLFF.

Concerning this clonotype itself: A read error may explain this, as a much larger clone is one base away. The chain has TRBV6-1 and TRBJ1-5; D not certain. CDR1 MNHNS and CDR2 SASEGT come from the germline V gene. This CDR3 contains 16 residues. V dropped 2 bases and J dropped 0 bases, with 11 bases sitting between them. The CDR3 loop is CASSEPGQSSNQPQHF. DNA of the CDR3: TGTGCCAGCAGTGAACCCGGGCAGAGTAGCAATCAGCCCCAGCATTTT.

This clonotype came up many times. The V call is TRBV5-5, the J call TRBJ2-7, with 7 bases fitting TRBD2. Losses at the gene ends were 2 bases for V and 4 bases for J; bases not matched to a gene: 15. Germline CDR1 SGHKS, CDR2 YYEKEE (reference sequence). This CDR3 has 17 amino acids. The CDR3 sequence: CASSFGRAGTNEYEQYF. The CDR3 nucleotides read TGTGCCAGCAGCTTTGGCCGGGCCGGGACTAATGAGTACGAGCAGTACTTC.

This clonotype was seen ten or more times. The chain recombines TRBV12-3 or TRBV12-4 with TRBJ1-2; tentatively, D is TRBD1 (5 bases). The CDR3 extends over 15 amino acids. Between the trimmed V and J ends, which lost 6 bases and 4 bases, there was a span of 18 bases. CDR3 in amino acids: CASSPSDSLSYGYTF. CDR3 DNA sequence: TGTGCCAGCAGCCCCTCCGACAGTCTTTCCTATGGCTACACCTTC.

CDR3 sequence reads: CASSPGQGGTDLEKLFF. The CDR3 coding sequence is TGTGCCAGCTCACCGGGCCAGGGTGGGACAGATCTTGAAAAACTGTTTTTT. The chain uses TRBV18 and TRBJ1-4; 7 bases match TRBD1. The ends lost 3 bases at V and 7 bases at J; junction bases unmatched: 14. The germline CDR1 and CDR2 sequences are KGHSH and LQKENI. This CDR3 is built from 17 residues.

A few counts support this clonotype. The rearrangement joins TRBV20-1 to TRBJ1-5, with D maybe TRBD1 (5 bases). Trimming removed 1 base from V and 6 bases from J, with 10 bases in between. Germline CDR1 and CDR2: DFQATT and SNEGSKA (reference sequence). There are 13 residues in the CDR3. The CDR3 nucleotides are TGCAGTGCTAGAGGGAGGGGACGTCAGCCCCAGCATTTT. It is translated as CSARGRGRQPQHF.

This clonotype was detected ten times or more. The chain has TRBV20-1 and TRBJ2-7, with D hard to call. CDR3 size: 12 residues. The germline V gene has CDR1 DFQATT and CDR2 SNEGSKA (reference sequence). V was cut by 3 bases and J by 4 bases, with 10 bases left in between. CDR3 nucleotides: TGCAGTGCTAGGGGTTTCGGGTACGAGCAGTACTTC. This translates into CSARGFGYEQYF.

This clonotype was counted many times. The chain couples TRBV28 to TRBJ2-7; D possibly corresponds to TRBD1 (5 bases). Germline CDR1 is MDHEN and CDR2 is SYDVKM. The CDR3 has 14 amino acids. V lost 5 bases and J lost 2, with 13 bases in between. CDR3 nucleotides: TGTGCCAGCAGTGTGGGTAGACAGACCTACGAGCAGTACTTC. Translation: CASSVGRQTYEQYF.

This clonotype was detected ten times or more. The genes are TRBV7-2 and TRBJ1-3; D call uncertain. The CDR3 has 16 residues. V lost 2 bases to trimming and J lost 0 bases, with 11 bases between them. Germline V lookup: CDR1 SGHTA, CDR2 FQGNSA. The CDR3: CASSLFPASSGNTIYF. CDR3 in DNA: TGTGCCAGCAGCTTATTTCCGGCCTCCTCTGGAAACACCATATATTTT. Full variable domain (outside the CDR3, taken from reference TRBV7-2 and TRBJ1-3): GAGVSQSPSNKVTEKGKDVELRCDPISGHTALYWYRQSLGQGLEFLIYFQGNSAPDKSGLPSDRFSAERTGGSVSTLTIQRTQQEDSAVYLCASSLFPASSGNTIYFGEGSWLTVV.

This clonotype was counted at least ten times. The rearrangement joins TRBV28 to TRBJ2-7; TRBD2 agrees at 10 bases. Trimming cost V 8 bases and J 5 bases; bases outside gene matches: 9. CDR1 and CDR2 from the germline V gene are MDHEN and SYDVKM. The CDR3 length is 14 residues. CDR3 loop: CASGSGRAVDEQYF. CDR3 DNA sequence: TGTGCCAGCGGGAGCGGGAGGGCCGTCGACGAGCAGTACTTC.